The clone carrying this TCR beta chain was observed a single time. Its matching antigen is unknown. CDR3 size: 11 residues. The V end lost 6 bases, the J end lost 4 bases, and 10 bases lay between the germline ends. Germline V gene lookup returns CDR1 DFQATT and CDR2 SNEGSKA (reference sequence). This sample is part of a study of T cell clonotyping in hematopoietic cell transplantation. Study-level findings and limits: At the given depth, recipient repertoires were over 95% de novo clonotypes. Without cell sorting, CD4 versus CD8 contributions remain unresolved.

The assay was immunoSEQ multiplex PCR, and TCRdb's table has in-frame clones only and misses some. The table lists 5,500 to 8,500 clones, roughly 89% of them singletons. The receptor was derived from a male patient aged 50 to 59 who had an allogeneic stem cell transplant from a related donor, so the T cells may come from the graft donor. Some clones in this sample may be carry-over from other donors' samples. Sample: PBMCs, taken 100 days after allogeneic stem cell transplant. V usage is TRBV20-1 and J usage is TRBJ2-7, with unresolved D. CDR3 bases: TGCAGTGCCCGAGGTGTTTACGAGCAGTACTTC. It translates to CSARGVYEQYF.